This T cell receptor beta chain was captured in a study of CD8 T cells in ankylosing spondylitis. Study results and caveats: Clones linked to disease, bearing a CD8+ phenotype, were relatively rare in peripheral blood. What appeared characteristic of ankylosing spondylitis blood was a TCR beta motif of eight highly homologous variants. There was reportedly significant enrichment of clones that were disease-linked in matched ankylosing spondylitis synovial fluid.

Germline lookup yields CDR1 SGHAT and CDR2 FQNNGV. This CDR3 has 13 residues. V lost 3 bases and J 7 bases, leaving 10 bases between the germline ends. Library preparation for TCR beta used quantitative 5'-RACE with molecular barcodes. TCRdb recomputed calls from the 5' RACE reads with MiXCR, one row per CDR3 protein. In the table there are 50,000 to 70,000 distinct CDR3 sequences, 6.2% of which are singletons. This clonotype was seen many times. Its antigen is still unknown. The clonotype comes from a male donor with ankylosing spondylitis. The sample consisted of synovial fluid, either unsorted or a sorted T cell fraction (not recorded which). V is TRBV11-2 and J is TRBJ1-5; maybe TRBD1 (5 bases). CDR3 sequence (DNA): TGTGCCAGCAGCTTGGGGGGTGGCCAGCCCCAGCATTTT. Its protein is CASSLGGGQPQHF.